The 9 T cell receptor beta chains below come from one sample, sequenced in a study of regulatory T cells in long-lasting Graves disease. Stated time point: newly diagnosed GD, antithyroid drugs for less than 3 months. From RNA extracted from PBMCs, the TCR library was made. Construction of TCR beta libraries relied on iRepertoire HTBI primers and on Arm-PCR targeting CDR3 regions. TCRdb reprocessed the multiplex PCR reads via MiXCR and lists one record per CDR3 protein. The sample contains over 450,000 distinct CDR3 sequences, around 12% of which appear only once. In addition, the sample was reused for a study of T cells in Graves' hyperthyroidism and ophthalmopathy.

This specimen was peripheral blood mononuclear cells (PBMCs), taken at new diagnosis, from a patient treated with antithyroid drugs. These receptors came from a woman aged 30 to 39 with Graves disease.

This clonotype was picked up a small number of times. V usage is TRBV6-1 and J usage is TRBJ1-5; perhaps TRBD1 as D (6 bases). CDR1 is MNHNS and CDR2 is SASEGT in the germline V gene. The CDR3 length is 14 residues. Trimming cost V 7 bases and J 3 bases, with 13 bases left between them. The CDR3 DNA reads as TGTGCCAGCAACCCTACAGGGACCAATCAGCCCCAGCATTTT. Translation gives CASNPTGTNQPQHF.

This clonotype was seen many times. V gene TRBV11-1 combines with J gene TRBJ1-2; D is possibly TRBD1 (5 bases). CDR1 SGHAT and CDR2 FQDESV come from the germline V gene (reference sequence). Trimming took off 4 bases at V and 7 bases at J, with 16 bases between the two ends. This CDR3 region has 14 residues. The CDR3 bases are TGTGCCAGCAGCTCAACCCCGATCACAGGTGGCTACACCTTC. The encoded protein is CASSSTPITGGYTF.

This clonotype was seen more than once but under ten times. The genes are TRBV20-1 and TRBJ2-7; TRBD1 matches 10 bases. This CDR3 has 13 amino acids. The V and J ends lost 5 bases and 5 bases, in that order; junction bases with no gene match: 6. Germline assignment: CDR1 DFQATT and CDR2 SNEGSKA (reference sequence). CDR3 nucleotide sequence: TGCAGTGCTGGCCGGGACAGGGGTGACGAGCAGTACTTC. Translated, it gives CSAGRDRGDEQYF.

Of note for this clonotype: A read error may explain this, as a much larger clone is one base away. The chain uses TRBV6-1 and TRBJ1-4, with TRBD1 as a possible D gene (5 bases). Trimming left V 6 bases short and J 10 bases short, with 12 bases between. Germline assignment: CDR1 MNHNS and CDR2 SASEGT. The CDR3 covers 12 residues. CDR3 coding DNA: TGTGCCAGCAGGCGATGGAGGGGAAAACTGTTTTTT. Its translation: CASRRWRGKLFF.

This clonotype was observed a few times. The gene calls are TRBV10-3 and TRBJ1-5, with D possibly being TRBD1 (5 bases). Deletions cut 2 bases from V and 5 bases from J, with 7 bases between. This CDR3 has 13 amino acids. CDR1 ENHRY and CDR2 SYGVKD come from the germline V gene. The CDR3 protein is CAISEDSHQPQHF. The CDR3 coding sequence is TGTGCCATCAGTGAGGACAGTCATCAGCCCCAGCATTTT.

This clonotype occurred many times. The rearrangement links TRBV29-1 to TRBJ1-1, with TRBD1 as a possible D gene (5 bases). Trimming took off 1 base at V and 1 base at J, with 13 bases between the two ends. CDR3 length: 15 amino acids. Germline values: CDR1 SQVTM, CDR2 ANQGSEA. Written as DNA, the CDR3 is TGCAGCGTTGAAGGGGATTGGGACGGGAACACTGAAGCTTTCTTT. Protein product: CSVEGDWDGNTEAFF.

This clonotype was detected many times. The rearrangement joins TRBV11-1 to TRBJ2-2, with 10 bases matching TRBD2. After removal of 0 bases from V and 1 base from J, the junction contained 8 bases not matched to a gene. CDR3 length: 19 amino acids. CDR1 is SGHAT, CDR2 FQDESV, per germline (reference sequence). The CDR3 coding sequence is TGTGCCAGCAGCTTAGCTTTCGCTAGCGGGAGTTGGAACACCGGGGAGCTGTTTTTT. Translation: CASSLAFASGSWNTGELFF. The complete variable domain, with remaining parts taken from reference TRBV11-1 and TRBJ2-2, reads EAEVAQSPRYKITEKSQAVAFWCDPISGHATLYWYRQILGQGPELLVQFQDESVVDDSQLPKDRFSAERLKGVDSTLKIQPAELGDSAMYLCASSLAFASGSWNTGELFFGEGSRLTVL.

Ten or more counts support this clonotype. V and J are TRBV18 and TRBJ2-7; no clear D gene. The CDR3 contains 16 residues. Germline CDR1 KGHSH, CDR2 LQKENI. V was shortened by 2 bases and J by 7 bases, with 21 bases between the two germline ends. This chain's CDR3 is CASSPTDSPLDGEQYF. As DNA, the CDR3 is TGTGCCAGCTCACCAACGGATTCACCGTTGGACGGGGAGCAGTACTTC.

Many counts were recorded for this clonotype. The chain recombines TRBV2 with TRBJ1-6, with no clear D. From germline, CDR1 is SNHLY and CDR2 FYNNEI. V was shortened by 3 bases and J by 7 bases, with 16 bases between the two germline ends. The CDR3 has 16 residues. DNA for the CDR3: TGTGCCAGCAGTGACAAAGGTCCACGACTCAATTCACCCCTCCACTTT. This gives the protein CASSDKGPRLNSPLHF.